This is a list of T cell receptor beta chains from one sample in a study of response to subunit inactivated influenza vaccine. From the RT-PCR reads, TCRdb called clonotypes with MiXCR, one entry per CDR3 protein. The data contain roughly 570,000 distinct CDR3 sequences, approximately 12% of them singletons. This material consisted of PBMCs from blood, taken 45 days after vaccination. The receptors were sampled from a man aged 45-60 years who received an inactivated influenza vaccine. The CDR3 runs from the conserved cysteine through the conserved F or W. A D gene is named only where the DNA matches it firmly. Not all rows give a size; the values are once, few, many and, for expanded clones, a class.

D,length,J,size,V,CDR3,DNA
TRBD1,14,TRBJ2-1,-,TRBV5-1,CASSWTGVDDEQFF,TGCGCCAGCAGCTGGACAGGGGTGGACGATGAGCAGTTCTTC
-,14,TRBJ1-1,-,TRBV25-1,CASSETGQNTEAFF,TGTGCCAGCAGTGAGACGGGACAGAACACTGAAGCTTTCTTT
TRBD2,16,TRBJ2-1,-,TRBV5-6,CASSLAQRGSYNEQFF,TGTGCCAGCAGCTTGGCCCAGCGGGGGTCCTACAATGAGCAGTTCTTC
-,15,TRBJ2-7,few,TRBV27,CASSLQGITPYEQYF,TGTGCCAGCAGTTTACAGGGAATAACACCCTACGAGCAGTACTTC
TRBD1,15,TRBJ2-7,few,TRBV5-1,CASSTWTGRTYEQYF,TGCGCCAGCAGCACCTGGACAGGGAGGACCTACGAGCAGTACTTC
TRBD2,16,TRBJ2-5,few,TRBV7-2,CASSSTSGGAFETQYF,TGTGCCAGCAGCTCGACTAGCGGGGGGGCTTTTGAGACCCAGTACTTC
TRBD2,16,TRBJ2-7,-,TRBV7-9,CASSLVLGLDRYEQYF,TGTGCCAGCAGCTTAGTTTTGGGACTAGACCGATACGAGCAGTACTTC
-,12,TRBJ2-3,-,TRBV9,CASSPIVDTQYF,TGTGCCAGCAGCCCAATAGTAGATACGCAGTATTTT
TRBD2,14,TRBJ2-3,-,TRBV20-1,CSAGLAGITDTQYF,TGCAGTGCGGGACTAGCGGGAATCACAGATACGCAGTATTTT
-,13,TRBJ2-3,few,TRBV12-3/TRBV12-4,CASSLFKADTQYF,TGTGCCAGCAGTTTGTTTAAGGCCGATACGCAGTATTTT
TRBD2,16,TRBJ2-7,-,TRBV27,CASSRPTSGGRYEQYF,TGTGCCAGCAGCCGCCCGACTAGCGGGGGGAGGTACGAGCAGTACTTC
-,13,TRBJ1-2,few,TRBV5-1,CASSFDLGYGYTF,TGCGCCAGCAGCTTTGACCTGGGCTATGGCTACACCTTC
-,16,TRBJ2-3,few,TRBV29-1,CSVEPRRGPSTDTQYF,TGCAGCGTTGAACCCCGGCGGGGACCTAGCACAGATACGCAGTATTTT
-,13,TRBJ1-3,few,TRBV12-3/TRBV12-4,CASSDNSGNTIYF,TGTGCCAGCAGTGACAATTCTGGAAACACCATATATTTT
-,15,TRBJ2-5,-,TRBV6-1,CASSHKESLQETQYF,TGTGCCAGCAGCCATAAGGAGAGCCTTCAAGAGACCCAGTACTTC
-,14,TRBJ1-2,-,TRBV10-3,CATRIGEANYGYTF,TGTGCCACCCGGATCGGTGAGGCTAACTATGGCTACACCTTC
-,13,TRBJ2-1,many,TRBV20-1,CSADFGPYNEQFF,TGCAGTGCGGATTTTGGACCGTACAATGAGCAGTTCTTC
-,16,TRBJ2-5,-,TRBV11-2,CASSPPRVMEQETQYF,TGTGCCAGCAGCCCACCAAGGGTGATGGAACAAGAGACCCAGTACTTC
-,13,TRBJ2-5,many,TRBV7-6,CASSSTPGETQYF,TGTGCCAGCAGTTCAACCCCGGGGGAGACCCAGTACTTC
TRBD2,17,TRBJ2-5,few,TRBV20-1,CSAKSSGSVWFGETQYF,TGCAGTGCCAAGTCTAGCGGGAGTGTATGGTTTGGAGAGACCCAGTACTTC
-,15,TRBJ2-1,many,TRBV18,CASSPPFTGWNEQFF,TGTGCCAGCTCACCACCTTTCACAGGTTGGAATGAGCAGTTCTTC
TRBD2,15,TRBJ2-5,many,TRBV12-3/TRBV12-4,CASSFSGGRQETQYF,TGTGCCAGCAGTTTCTCGGGAGGACGTCAAGAGACCCAGTACTTC
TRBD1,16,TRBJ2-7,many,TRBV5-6,CASSLGILGDRMGEYF,TGTGCCAGCAGCTTGGGGATATTGGGGGACAGAATGGGGGAGTACTTC
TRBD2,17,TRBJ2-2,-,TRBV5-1,CASSFRLAGQNTGELFF,TGCGCCAGCAGCTTTCGACTAGCGGGGCAGAACACCGGGGAGCTGTTTTTT
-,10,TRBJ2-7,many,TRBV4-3,CASSYYEQYF,TGCGCCAGCAGCTACTACGAGCAGTACTTC